The sample holds one count of the clone carrying this T cell receptor beta chain. There are 11 residues in the CDR3. CDR1 is SGHTA, CDR2 FQGNSA, per germline. The V end lost 7 bases, the J end lost 10 bases, and 13 bases lay between the germline ends. The data originate from a study of blood T cell repertoires in COVID-19. Produced via immunoSEQ multiplex PCR; TCRdb's table is partial and in-frame only. Of 150,000 or so clones listed, around 80% are singletons. The material sequenced was peripheral blood. This clonotype was sampled from a woman aged 50 to 60 with acute or convalescent COVID-19. The chain has TRBV7-2 and TRBJ2-5; D unclear. CDR3 in DNA: TGTGCCAGCAACTATTTCGGTCTCCAGTACTTC. This translates into CASNYFGLQYF.